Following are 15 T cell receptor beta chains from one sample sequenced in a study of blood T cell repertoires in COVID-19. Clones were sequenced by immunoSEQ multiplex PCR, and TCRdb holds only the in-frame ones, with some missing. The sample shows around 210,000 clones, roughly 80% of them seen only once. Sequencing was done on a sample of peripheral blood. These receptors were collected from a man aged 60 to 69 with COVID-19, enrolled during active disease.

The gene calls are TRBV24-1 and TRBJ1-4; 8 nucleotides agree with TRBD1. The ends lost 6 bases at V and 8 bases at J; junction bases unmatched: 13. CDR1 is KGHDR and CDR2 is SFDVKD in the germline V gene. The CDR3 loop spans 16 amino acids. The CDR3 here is CATSKEARTGCEKLFF. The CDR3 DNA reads TGTGCCACCAGTAAGGAAGCTCGGACAGGGTGCGAAAAACTGTTTTTT.

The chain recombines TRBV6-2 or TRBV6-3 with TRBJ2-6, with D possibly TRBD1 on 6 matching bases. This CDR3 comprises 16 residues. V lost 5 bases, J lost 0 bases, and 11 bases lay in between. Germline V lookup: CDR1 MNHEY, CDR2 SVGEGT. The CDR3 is CASSDTGLSGANVLTF. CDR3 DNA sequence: TGTGCCAGCAGTGACACAGGGCTCTCTGGGGCCAACGTCCTGACTTTC.

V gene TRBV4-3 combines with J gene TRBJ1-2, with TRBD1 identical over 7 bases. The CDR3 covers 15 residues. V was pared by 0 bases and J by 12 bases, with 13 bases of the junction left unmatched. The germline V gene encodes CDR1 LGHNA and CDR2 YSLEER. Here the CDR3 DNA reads TGCGCCAGCAGCCAAGATATTCAGACAGGGAGCTTCAACACCTTC. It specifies CASSQDIQTGSFNTF.

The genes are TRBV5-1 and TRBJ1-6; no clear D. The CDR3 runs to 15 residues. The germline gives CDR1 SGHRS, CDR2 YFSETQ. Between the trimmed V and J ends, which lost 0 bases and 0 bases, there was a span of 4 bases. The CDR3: CASSLDNSYNSPLHF. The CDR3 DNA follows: TGCGCCAGCAGCTTGGACAACTCCTATAATTCACCCCTCCACTTT.

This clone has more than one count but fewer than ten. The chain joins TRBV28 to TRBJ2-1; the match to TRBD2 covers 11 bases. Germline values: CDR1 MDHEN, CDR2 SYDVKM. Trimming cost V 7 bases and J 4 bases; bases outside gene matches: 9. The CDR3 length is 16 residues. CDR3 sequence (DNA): TGTGCCAGCACCCTAGGGGGACTAGCGGTGTACAATGAGCAGTTCTTC. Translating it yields CASTLGGLAVYNEQFF.

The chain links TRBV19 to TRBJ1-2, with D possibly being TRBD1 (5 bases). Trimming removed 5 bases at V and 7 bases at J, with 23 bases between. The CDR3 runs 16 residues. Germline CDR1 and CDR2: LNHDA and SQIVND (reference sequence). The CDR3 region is CASSATSRVIWGGYTF. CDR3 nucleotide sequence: TGTGCCAGTAGTGCAACCTCCAGGGTAATCTGGGGTGGCTACACCTTC.

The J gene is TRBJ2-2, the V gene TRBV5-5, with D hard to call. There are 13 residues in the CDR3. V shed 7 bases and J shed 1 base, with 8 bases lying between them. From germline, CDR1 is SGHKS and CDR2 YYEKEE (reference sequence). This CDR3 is CASEKRNTGELFF. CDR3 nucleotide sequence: TGTGCCAGCGAGAAGCGGAACACCGGGGAGCTGTTTTTT.

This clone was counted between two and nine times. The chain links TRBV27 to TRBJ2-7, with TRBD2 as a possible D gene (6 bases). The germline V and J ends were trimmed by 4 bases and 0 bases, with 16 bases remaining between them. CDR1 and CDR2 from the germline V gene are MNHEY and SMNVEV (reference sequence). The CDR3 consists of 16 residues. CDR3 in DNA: TGTGCCAGCAGTTCGCGAACAGGACTAATCTCCTACGAGCAGTACTTC. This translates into CASSSRTGLISYEQYF.

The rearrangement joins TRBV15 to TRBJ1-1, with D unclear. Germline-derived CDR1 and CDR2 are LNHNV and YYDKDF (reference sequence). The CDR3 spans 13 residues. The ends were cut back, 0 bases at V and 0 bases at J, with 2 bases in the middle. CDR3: CATSRDLNTEAFF. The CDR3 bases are TGTGCCACCAGCAGAGACTTGAACACTGAAGCTTTCTTT.

Written as DNA, the CDR3 is TGTGCCAGCAGTTTCCACCGGGAGCCCCAGCATTTT. Translating it yields CASSFHREPQHF. This sequence joins TRBV6-2 or TRBV6-3 and TRBJ1-5; D unresolved. This CDR3 contains 12 residues. The germline gives CDR1 MNHEY, CDR2 SVGEGT. V was trimmed by 4 bases and J by 8 bases, leaving 9 bases between them.

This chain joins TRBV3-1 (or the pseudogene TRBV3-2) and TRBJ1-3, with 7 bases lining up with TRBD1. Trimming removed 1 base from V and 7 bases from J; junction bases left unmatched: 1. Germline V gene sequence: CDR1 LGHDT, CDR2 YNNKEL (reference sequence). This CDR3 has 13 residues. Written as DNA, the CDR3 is TGTGCCAGCAGCCAAGGGGGACAGAACACCATATATTTT. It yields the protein CASSQGGQNTIYF.

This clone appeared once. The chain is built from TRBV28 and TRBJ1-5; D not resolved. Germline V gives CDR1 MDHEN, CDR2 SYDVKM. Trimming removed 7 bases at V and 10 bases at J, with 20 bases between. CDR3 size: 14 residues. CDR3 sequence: CASINWSTQGPQHF. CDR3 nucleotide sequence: TGTGCCAGCATCAACTGGAGCACACAAGGACCCCAGCATTTT.

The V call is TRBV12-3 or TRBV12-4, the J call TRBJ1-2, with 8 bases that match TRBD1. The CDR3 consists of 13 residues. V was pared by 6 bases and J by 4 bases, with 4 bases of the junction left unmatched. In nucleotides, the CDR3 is TGTGCCAGCAGGGACAGGGACGGCTATGGCTACACCTTC. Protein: CASRDRDGYGYTF.

The CDR3 bases are TGTGCCAGTAGTAGGACCGGGACAGGGGGAACCTCTGGAAACACCATATATTTT. Its translation: CASSRTGTGGTSGNTIYF. The chain links TRBV19 to TRBJ1-3; the match to TRBD1 covers 11 bases. Germline V lookup: CDR1 LNHDA, CDR2 SQIVND (reference sequence). V shed 4 bases, J shed 0 bases, and the junction held 8 bases outside the gene matches. The CDR3 totals 18 residues.

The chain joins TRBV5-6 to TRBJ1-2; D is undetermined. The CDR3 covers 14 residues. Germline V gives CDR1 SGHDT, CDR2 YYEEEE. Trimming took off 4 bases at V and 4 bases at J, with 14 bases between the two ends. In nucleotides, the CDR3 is TGTGCCAGCAGCGTCGTATTGCGGTCCTATGGCTACACCTTC. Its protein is CASSVVLRSYGYTF.